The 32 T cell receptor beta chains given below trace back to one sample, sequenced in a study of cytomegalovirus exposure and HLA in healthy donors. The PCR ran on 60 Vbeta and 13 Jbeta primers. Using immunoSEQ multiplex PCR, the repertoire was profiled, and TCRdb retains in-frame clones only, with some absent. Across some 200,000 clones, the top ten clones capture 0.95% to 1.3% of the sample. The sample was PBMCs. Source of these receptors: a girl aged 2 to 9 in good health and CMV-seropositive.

The DNA for the CDR3 is TGTGCCAGCATTTTAGAGATCGCGAGCTCCTACGAGCAGTACTTC. Residues: CASILEIASSYEQYF. V and J are TRBV2 and TRBJ2-7; D gene unclear. Germline V CDR1 and CDR2: SNHLY, FYNNEI. Deletions cut 7 bases from V and 0 bases from J, with 16 bases between. CDR3 length: 15 amino acids.

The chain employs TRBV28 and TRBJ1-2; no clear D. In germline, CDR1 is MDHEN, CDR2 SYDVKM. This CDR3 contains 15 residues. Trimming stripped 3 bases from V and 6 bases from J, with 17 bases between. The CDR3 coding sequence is TGTGCCAGCAGTTTGCCCTACCCCAGGACTAATGGCTACACCTTC. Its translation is CASSLPYPRTNGYTF.

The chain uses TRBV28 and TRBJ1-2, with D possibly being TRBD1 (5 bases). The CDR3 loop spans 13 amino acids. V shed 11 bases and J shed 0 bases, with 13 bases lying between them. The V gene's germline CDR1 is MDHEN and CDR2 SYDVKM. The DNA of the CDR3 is TGTGCCCACCGACCGACAGCTAACTATGGCTACACCTTC. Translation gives CAHRPTANYGYTF.

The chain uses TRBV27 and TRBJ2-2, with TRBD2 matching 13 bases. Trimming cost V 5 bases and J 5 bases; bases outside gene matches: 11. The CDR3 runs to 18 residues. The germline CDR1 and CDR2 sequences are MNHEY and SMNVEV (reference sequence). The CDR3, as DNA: TGTGCCAGCAGTACCCCCCGGACTAGCGGGAGAGCGACCGGGGAGCTGTTTTTT. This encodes CASSTPRTSGRATGELFF.

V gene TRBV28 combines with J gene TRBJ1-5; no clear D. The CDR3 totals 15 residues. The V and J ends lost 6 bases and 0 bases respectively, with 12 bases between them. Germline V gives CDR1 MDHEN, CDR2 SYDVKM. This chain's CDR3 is CASSSAISSNQPQHF. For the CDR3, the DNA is TGTGCCAGCAGCTCCGCTATAAGTAGCAATCAGCCCCAGCATTTT.

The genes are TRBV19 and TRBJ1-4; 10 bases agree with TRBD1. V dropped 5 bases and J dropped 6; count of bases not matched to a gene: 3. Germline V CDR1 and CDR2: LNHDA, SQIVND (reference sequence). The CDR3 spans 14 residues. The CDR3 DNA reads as TGTGCCAGTAGTCCCGGGACAGGGGATGAAAAACTGTTTTTT. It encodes CASSPGTGDEKLFF.

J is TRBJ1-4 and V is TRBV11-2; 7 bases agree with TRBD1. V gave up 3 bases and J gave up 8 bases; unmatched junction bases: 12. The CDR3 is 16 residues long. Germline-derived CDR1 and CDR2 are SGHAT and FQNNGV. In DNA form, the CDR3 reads TGTGCCAGCAGCTTTACAATGGACAGGATAGAGGAAAAACTGTTTTTT. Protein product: CASSFTMDRIEEKLFF.

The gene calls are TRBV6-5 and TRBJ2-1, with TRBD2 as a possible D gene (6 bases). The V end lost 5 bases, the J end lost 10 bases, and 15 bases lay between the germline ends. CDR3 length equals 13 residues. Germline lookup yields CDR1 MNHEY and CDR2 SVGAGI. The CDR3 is CASSPPEGGEQFF. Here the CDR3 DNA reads TGTGCCAGCAGTCCCCCCGAGGGAGGAGAGCAGTTCTTC.

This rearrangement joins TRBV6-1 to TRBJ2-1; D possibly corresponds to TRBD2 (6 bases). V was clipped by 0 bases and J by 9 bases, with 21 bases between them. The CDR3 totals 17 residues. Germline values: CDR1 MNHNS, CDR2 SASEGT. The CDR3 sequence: CASSEALLAGFEAEQFF. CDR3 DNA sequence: TGTGCCAGCAGTGAAGCGCTTCTGGCGGGGTTTGAGGCTGAGCAGTTCTTC.

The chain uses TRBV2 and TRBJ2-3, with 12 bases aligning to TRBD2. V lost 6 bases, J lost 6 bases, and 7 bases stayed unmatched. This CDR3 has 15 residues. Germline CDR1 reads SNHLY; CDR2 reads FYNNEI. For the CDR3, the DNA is TGTGCCAGCAGCGGCACTAGCGGGAGGCAGGATACGCAGTATTTT. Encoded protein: CASSGTSGRQDTQYF.

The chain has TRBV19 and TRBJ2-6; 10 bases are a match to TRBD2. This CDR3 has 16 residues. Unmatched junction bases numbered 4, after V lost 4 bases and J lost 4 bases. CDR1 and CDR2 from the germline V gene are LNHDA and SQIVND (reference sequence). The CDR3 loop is CASSSTSGIGANVLTF. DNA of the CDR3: TGTGCCAGTAGTAGTACTAGCGGGATCGGGGCCAACGTCCTGACTTTC.

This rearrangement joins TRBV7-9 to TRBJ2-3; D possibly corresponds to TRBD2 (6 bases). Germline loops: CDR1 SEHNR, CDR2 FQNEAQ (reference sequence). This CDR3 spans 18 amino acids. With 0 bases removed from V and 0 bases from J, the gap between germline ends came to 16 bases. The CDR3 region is CASSLALAWSGSTDTQYF. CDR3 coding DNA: TGTGCCAGCAGCTTAGCGCTAGCCTGGAGCGGGAGCACAGATACGCAGTATTTT.

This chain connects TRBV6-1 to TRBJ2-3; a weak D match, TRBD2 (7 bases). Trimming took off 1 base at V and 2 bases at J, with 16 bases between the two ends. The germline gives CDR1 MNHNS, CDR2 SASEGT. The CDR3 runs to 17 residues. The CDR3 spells CASSEVGGALFTDTQYF. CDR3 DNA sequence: TGTGCCAGCAGTGAAGTGGGGGGGGCCCTCTTCACAGATACGCAGTATTTT.

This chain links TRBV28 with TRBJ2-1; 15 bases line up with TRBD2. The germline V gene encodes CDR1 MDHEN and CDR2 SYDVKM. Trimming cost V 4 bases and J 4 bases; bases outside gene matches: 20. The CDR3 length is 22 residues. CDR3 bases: TGTGCCAGCAGTTCTGGGTTGTGGGGACTAGCGGGAGGCAAGACGAGGTACAATGAGCAGTTCTTC. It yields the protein CASSSGLWGLAGGKTRYNEQFF.

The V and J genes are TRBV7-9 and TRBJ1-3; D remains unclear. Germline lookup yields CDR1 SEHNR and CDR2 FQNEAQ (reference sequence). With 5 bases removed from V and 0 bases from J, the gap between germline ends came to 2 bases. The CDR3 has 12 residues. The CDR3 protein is CASSRSGNTIYF. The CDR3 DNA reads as TGTGCCAGCAGCCGCTCTGGAAACACCATATATTTT.

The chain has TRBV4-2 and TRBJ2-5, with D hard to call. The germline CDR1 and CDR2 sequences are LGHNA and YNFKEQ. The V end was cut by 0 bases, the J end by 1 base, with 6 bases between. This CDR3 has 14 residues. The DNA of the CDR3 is TGTGCCAGCAGCCAAGAGAGCGCCCAAGAGACCCAGTACTTC. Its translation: CASSQESAQETQYF.

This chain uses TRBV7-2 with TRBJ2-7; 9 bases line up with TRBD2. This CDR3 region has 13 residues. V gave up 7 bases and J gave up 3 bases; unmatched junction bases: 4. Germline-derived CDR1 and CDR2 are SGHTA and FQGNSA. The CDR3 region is CASNAGGGYEQYF. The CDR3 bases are TGTGCCAGCAACGCGGGAGGGGGCTACGAGCAGTACTTC. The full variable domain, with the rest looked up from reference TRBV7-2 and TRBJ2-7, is GAGVSQSPSNKVTEKGKDVELRCDPISGHTALYWYRQSLGQGLEFLIYFQGNSAPDKSGLPSDRFSAERTGGSVSTLTIQRTQQEDSAVYLCASNAGGGYEQYFGPGTRLTVT.

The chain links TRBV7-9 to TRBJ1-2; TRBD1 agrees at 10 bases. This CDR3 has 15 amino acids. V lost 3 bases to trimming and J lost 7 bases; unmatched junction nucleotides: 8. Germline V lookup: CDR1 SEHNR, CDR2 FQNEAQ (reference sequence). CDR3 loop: CASSFSLDRGLGYTF. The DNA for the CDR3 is TGTGCCAGCAGCTTCTCCCTTGACAGGGGGCTTGGCTACACCTTC.

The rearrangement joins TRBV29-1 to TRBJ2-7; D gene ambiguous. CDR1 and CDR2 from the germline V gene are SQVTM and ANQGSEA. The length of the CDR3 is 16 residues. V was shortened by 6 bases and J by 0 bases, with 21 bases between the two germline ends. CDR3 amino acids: CSVSSRVRVGSYEQYF. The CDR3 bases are TGCAGCGTCTCCAGCCGGGTCCGCGTCGGCTCCTACGAGCAGTACTTC.

The CDR3, as DNA: TGTGCCTCCGACGAACAGTATAGCAATCAGCCCCAGCATTTT. It encodes CASDEQYSNQPQHF. This sequence joins TRBV15 and TRBJ1-5; D uncertain. Trimming took 11 bases from V and 0 from J, leaving 14 bases between them. The length of the CDR3 is 14 residues. Germline values: CDR1 LNHNV, CDR2 YYDKDF (reference sequence). Full variable domain (missing parts from reference TRBV15 and TRBJ1-5): DAMVIQNPRYQVTQFGKPVTLSCSQTLNHNVMYWYQQKSSQAPKLLFHYYDKDFNNEADTPDNFQSRRPNTSFCFLDIRSPGLGDTAMYLCASDEQYSNQPQHFGDGTRLSIL.

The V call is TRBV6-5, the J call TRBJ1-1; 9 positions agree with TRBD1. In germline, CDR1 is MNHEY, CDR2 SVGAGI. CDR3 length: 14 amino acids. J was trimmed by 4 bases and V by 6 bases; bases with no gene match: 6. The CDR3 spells CASRATGGTTEAFF. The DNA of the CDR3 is TGTGCCAGCAGAGCGACAGGGGGAACCACTGAAGCTTTCTTT.

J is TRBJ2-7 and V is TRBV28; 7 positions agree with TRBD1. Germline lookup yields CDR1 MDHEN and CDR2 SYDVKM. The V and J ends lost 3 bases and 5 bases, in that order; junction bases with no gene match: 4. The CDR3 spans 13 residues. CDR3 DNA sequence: TGTGCCAGCAGTTTGTCCAGGGGGAACGAGCAGTACTTC. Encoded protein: CASSLSRGNEQYF.

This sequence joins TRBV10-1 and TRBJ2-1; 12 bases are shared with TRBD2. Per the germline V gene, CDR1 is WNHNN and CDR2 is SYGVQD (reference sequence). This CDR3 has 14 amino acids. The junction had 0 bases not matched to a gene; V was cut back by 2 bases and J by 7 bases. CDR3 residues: CASSEGTSGNEQFF. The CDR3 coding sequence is TGCGCCAGCAGTGAGGGGACTAGCGGGAATGAGCAGTTCTTC.

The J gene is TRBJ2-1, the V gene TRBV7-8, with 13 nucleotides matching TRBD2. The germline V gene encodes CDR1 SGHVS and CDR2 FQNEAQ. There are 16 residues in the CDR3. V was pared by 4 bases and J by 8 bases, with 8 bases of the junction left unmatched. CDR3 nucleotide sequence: TGTGCCAGCAGCTCCACCGGGACTAGCGGGATATATGAGCAGTTCTTC. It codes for CASSSTGTSGIYEQFF.

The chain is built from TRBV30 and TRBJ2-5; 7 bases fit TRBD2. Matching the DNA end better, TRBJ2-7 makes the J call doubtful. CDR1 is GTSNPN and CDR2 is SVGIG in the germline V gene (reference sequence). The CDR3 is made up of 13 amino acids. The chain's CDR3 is CAWKGGRSYEQYF. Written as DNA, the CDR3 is TGTGCCTGGAAGGGAGGGAGGTCCTACGAGCAGTACTTC.

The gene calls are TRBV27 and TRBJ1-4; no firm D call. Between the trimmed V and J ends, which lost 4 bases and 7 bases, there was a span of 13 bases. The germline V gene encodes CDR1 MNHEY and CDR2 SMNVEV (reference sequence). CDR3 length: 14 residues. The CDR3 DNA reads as TGTGCCAGCAGTTGGCGACTTCCCACTGAAAAACTGTTTTTT. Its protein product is CASSWRLPTEKLFF. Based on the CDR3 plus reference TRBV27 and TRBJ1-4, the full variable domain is EAQVTQNPRYLITVTGKKLTVTCSQNMNHEYMSWYRQDPGLGLRQIYYSMNVEVTDKGDVPEGYKVSRKEKRNFPLILESPSPNQTSLYFCASSWRLPTEKLFFGSGTQLSVL.

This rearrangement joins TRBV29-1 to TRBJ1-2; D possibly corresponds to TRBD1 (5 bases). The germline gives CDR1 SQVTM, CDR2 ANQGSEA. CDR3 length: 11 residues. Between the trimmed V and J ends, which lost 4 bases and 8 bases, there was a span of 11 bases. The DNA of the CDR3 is TGCAGCGTTGGAGCAGGGATCGGCTACACCTTC. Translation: CSVGAGIGYTF.

CDR3 in DNA: TGTGCCTGGAGTGTACGGAATAGCGGGAGATACGAGCAGTACTTC. As protein: CAWSVRNSGRYEQYF. The chain joins TRBV30 to TRBJ2-5, with 9 bases identical to TRBD2. The J call may be mistaken, given a closer DNA end match to TRBJ2-7. CDR1 and CDR2 (germline): GTSNPN, SVGIG (reference sequence). This CDR3 comprises 15 residues.

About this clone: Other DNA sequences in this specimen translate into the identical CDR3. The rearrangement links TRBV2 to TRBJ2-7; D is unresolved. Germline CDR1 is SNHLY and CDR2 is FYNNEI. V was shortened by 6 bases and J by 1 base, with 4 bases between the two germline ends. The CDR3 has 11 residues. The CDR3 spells CASRLSYEQYF. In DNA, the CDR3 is TGTGCCAGCAGACTATCCTACGAGCAGTACTTC. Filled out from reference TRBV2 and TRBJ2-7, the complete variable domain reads EPEVTQTPSHQVTQMGQEVILRCVPISNHLYFYWYRQILGQKVEFLVSFYNNEISEKSEIFDDQFSVERPDGSNFTLKIRSTKLEDSAMYFCASRLSYEQYFGPGTRLTVT.

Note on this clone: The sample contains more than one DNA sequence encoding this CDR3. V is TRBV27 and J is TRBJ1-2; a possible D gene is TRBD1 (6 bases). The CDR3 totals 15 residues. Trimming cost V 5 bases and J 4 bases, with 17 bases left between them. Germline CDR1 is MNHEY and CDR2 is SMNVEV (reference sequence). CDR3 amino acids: CASSPTQGPLYGYTF. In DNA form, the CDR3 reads TGTGCCAGCAGTCCAACCCAGGGGCCTCTCTATGGCTACACCTTC.

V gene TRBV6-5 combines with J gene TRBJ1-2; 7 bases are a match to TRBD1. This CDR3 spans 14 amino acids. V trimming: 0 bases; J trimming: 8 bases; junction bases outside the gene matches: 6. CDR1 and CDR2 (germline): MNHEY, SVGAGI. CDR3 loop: CASSYSPGQLGYTF. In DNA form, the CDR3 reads TGTGCCAGCAGTTACTCGCCGGGACAGTTAGGCTACACCTTC.

CDR3 loop: CASSYGAGGRPDTQYF. The DNA of the CDR3 is TGTGCCAGCAGTTACGGGGCGGGAGGGAGGCCAGATACGCAGTATTTT. The rearrangement links TRBV6-6 to TRBJ2-3; 9 bases align to TRBD2. Losses at the gene ends were 2 bases for V and 4 bases for J; bases not matched to a gene: 7. Looked up from germline, CDR1 is MNHNY and CDR2 is SVGAGI (reference sequence). The CDR3 runs 16 residues.